Listed below are T cell receptor beta chains from one sample, sequenced in a study of cytomegalovirus exposure and HLA in healthy donors. The assay was immunoSEQ multiplex PCR, and TCRdb's table has in-frame clones only and misses some. The table counts roughly 140,000 clones; 2% to 3% lies in the top ten. The sequenced sample was PBMCs. The receptor set was obtained from a man in his forties in good health and CMV-seronegative. Both conserved end residues are part of each CDR3. D genes are given only for firm matches.

DNA: TGTGCCAGCAGCTTAGGGCGGGGGATCTCCTACAATGAGCAGTTCTTC; CDR3: CASSLGRGISYNEQFF; D: TRBD2; J: TRBJ2-1; V: TRBV7-6
DNA: TGTGCCAGCAGTATTTTAACAGGGGCGCGTACAGATACGCAGTATTTT; CDR3: CASSILTGARTDTQYF; D: TRBD1; J: TRBJ2-3; V: TRBV2
DNA: TGTGCCAGCAGCTTGCAAAGGACAGGGGAAGCTTTCTTT; CDR3: CASSLQRTGEAFF; D: TRBD1; J: TRBJ1-1; V: TRBV5-6
DNA: TGCGCCAGCAGCCAAGATCAGGGGACTAGCTCCTACGAGCAGTACTTC; CDR3: CASSQDQGTSSYEQYF; D: TRBD2; J: TRBJ2-7; V: TRBV4-3
DNA: TGTGCCAGCAGCTTAGCGGCAGGGGGCTCCCTCAATGAGCAGTTCTTC; CDR3: CASSLAAGGSLNEQFF; D: TRBD1; J: TRBJ2-1; V: TRBV7-2
DNA: TGCAGCGTTGACAGAAACTATGGCTACACCTTC; CDR3: CSVDRNYGYTF; D: NA; J: TRBJ1-2; V: TRBV29-1
DNA: TGTGCCAGCACCTCCCGGATACAGGCCATTACCAATGAGCAGTTCTTC; CDR3: CASTSRIQAITNEQFF; D: NA; J: TRBJ2-1; V: TRBV7-9
DNA: TGTGCCAGCAGTCGTCCGGGACAGCCTACAGATGAGCAGTTCTTC; CDR3: CASSRPGQPTDEQFF; D: TRBD1; J: TRBJ2-1; V: TRBV7-2
DNA: TGTGCCAGCAGCGTAGCTCCACTGGCAACTAATGAAAAACTGTTTTTT; CDR3: CASSVAPLATNEKLFF; D: NA; J: TRBJ1-4; V: TRBV9
DNA: TGTGCCAGCAGCTTGATGGACAGGGGCGGTTCACCCCTCCACTTT; CDR3: CASSLMDRGGSPLHF; D: TRBD1; J: TRBJ1-6; V: TRBV5-8
DNA: TGTGCCAGCAGTTACGGTGGGCGGGACAGGACCCCCATGTACTTC; CDR3: CASSYGGRDRTPMYF; D: TRBD1; J: TRBJ2-7; V: TRBV6-5
DNA: TGTGCCAGCAGTTTAGGGACAGGACCCTATGGCTACACCTTC; CDR3: CASSLGTGPYGYTF; D: TRBD1; J: TRBJ1-2; V: TRBV28
DNA: TGTGCCAGCAGCTTTGCCCCAGGGGGCCTTGGCGGGGAGCTGTTTTTT; CDR3: CASSFAPGGLGGELFF; D: TRBD1; J: TRBJ2-2; V: TRBV11-3
DNA: TGTGCCAGCAGCGTAACAGGGTTTGGCTACACCTTC; CDR3: CASSVTGFGYTF; D: NA; J: TRBJ1-2; V: TRBV9
DNA: TGTGCCAGCAGCCCGACAGCTAGCTCCTACAATGAGCAGTTCTTC; CDR3: CASSPTASSYNEQFF; D: NA; J: TRBJ2-1; V: TRBV7-7
DNA: TGTGCCAGCATGGACGCGGGGGTTTCCTACGAGCAGTACTTC; CDR3: CASMDAGVSYEQYF; D: TRBD2; J: TRBJ2-7; V: TRBV6-5
DNA: TGTGCCAGCAGTACCCGGGGGACCCATGGCTACACCTTC; CDR3: CASSTRGTHGYTF; D: NA; J: TRBJ1-2; V: TRBV2
DNA: TGTGCCAGCAGTCTAGTGGCTAATCAGCCCCAGCATTTT; CDR3: CASSLVANQPQHF; D: NA; J: TRBJ1-5; V: TRBV27
DNA: TGTGCCAGCAGCGTACGGGACAGGGGCGGTAATGAAAAACTGTTTTTT; CDR3: CASSVRDRGGNEKLFF; D: TRBD1; J: TRBJ1-4; V: TRBV9
DNA: TGTGCCAGTAGTACCCGGACAGGGGCCAATGAGCAGTTCTTC; CDR3: CASSTRTGANEQFF; D: TRBD1; J: TRBJ2-1; V: TRBV19
DNA: TGTGCCGCCACTTCAGGGAGGGCCACTGAAGCTTTCTTT; CDR3: CAATSGRATEAFF; D: NA; J: TRBJ1-1; V: TRBV2
DNA: TGTGCCAGCAGTGAAGGGACAGGGGGCACAGATACGCAGTATTTT; CDR3: CASSEGTGGTDTQYF; D: TRBD1; J: TRBJ2-3; V: TRBV2
DNA: TGTGCCAGCAGTGAATACGGCGGGGGAAATGAGCAGTTCTTC; CDR3: CASSEYGGGNEQFF; D: TRBD2; J: TRBJ2-1; V: TRBV25-1
DNA: TGTGCCAGTAGTATACTGCAGGGGCCAGGGTCCCACGAGCAGTACTTC; CDR3: CASSILQGPGSHEQYF; D: NA; J: TRBJ2-7; V: TRBV19
DNA: TGTGCCAGCAGCTCGGACAGCTATGGCTACACCTTC; CDR3: CASSSDSYGYTF; D: NA; J: TRBJ1-2; V: TRBV7-9
DNA: TGTGCCAGCAGCACCCGGGGGATCCCCTACAATGAGCAGTTCTTC; CDR3: CASSTRGIPYNEQFF; D: NA; J: TRBJ2-1; V: TRBV5-4
DNA: TGTGCCAGTAGTATCGTGCGGGGAAAACAGCCCCAGCATTTT; CDR3: CASSIVRGKQPQHF; D: NA; J: TRBJ1-5; V: TRBV19
DNA: TGTGCCAGCAGCGACTTTGGAAACACCATATATTTT; CDR3: CASSDFGNTIYF; D: NA; J: TRBJ1-3; V: TRBV5-4
DNA: TGCGCCAGCAGCCAAGATGGGACTGGCCTTGTTAATTCACCCCTCCACTTT; CDR3: CASSQDGTGLVNSPLHF; D: NA; J: TRBJ1-6; V: TRBV4-3
DNA: TGTGCCAGTTCCCCCGGGATCCCGACCAGCAATCAGCCCCAGCATTTT; CDR3: CASSPGIPTSNQPQHF; D: NA; J: TRBJ1-5; V: TRBV19
DNA: TGTGCCAGCAAGTTGCGGGGCAGCACAGATACGCAGTATTTT; CDR3: CASKLRGSTDTQYF; D: NA; J: TRBJ2-3; V: TRBV19
DNA: TGTGCCAGCAGGGGACAGATGAACACTGAAGCTTTCTTT; CDR3: CASRGQMNTEAFF; D: TRBD1; J: TRBJ1-1; V: TRBV28
DNA: TGTGCCAGCAGCTTCGGGTCTAAAGAGACCCAGTACTTC; CDR3: CASSFGSKETQYF; D: NA; J: TRBJ2-5; V: TRBV7-9
DNA: TGTGCCAGCTGGCGAGAAGAGACATCACCCCCCCACTTT; CDR3: CASWREETSPPHF; D: NA; J: TRBJ1-6; V: TRBV6-1
DNA: TGTGCCAGCAGCTTTCGCCTAGCCGGTACCTACAATGAGCAGTTCTTC; CDR3: CASSFRLAGTYNEQFF; D: NA; J: TRBJ2-1; V: TRBV11-2
DNA: TGTGCCAGCAGTAATGGAGGACAGCCCCAGCATTTT; CDR3: CASSNGGQPQHF; D: NA; J: TRBJ1-5; V: TRBV6-6
DNA: TGTGCCAGTAGTATAGGAGGTTGGCACGATTCACCCCTCCACTTT; CDR3: CASSIGGWHDSPLHF; D: NA; J: TRBJ1-6; V: TRBV19
DNA: TGTGCCACCGGGGGCAATGGGGTCCAAGAGACCCAGTACTTC; CDR3: CATGGNGVQETQYF; D: NA; J: TRBJ2-5; V: TRBV15
DNA: TGTGCCATCAGTGAGTCGATGGTTAGGGGCAGGGGAGATTCACCCCTCCACTTT; CDR3: CAISESMVRGRGDSPLHF; D: NA; J: TRBJ1-6; V: TRBV10-3
DNA: TGTGCCGGAGGGGGGGCGAGGAACTACGAGCAGTACTTC; CDR3: CAGGGARNYEQYF; D: NA; J: TRBJ2-7; V: TRBV27
DNA: TGCGCCAGCAGCCAAGATTGGGGCCCCCAAGAGACCCAGTACTTC; CDR3: CASSQDWGPQETQYF; D: NA; J: TRBJ2-5; V: TRBV4-3
DNA: TGTGCCAGCAGCCGTGGGGGACTAGCGGGGTCCCGTACGGGGGAGCTGTTTTTT; CDR3: CASSRGGLAGSRTGELFF; D: TRBD2; J: TRBJ2-2; V: TRBV5-4
DNA: TGTGCCAGCAGTCAAGGGGGACAGGGTTTTTCACCCCTCCACTTT; CDR3: CASSQGGQGFSPLHF; D: TRBD1; J: TRBJ1-6; V: TRBV6-6
DNA: TGTGCCAGCAGTGGCGGGCCGTTTGCCTACAATGAGCAGTTCTTC; CDR3: CASSGGPFAYNEQFF; D: NA; J: TRBJ2-1; V: TRBV2
DNA: TGTGCCAGCAGCTCGGCGACAGGGAATAACTACGAGCAGTACTTC; CDR3: CASSSATGNNYEQYF; D: TRBD1; J: TRBJ2-7; V: TRBV5-4
DNA: TGTGCCAGCAGTTTTTTCCCTAGCCCGGAAAGGACAGGGGGCACGGACGTACTCTACGAGCAGTACTTC; CDR3: CASSFFPSPERTGGTDVLYEQYF; D: TRBD1; J: TRBJ2-7; V: TRBV27
DNA: TGTGCCAGCAGCGCCTCCGTTGGGACAGGGGAGTCCTACGAGCAGTACTTC; CDR3: CASSASVGTGESYEQYF; D: TRBD1; J: TRBJ2-7; V: TRBV9
DNA: TGTGCCAGCAGTCAAACCTACGAGCAGTACTTC; CDR3: CASSQTYEQYF; D: NA; J: TRBJ2-7; V: TRBV28